These T cell receptor beta chains were read from a single sample in a study of control samples from healthy donors and cancer patients. Sequencing was performed with immunoSEQ multiplex PCR; in TCRdb, only in-frame clones are kept and a portion is missing. The sample has 110,000 or so clones; about 86% are singletons. Sequenced material: blood. These receptors were collected from a man aged 25 to 40 in good health. CDR3s include the opening cysteine and the closing phenylalanine or tryptophan. A D gene is named only where the DNA matches it firmly. Only part of the rows carry a size: once, few, many, or a class if the clone is expanded.

V gene,D gene,J gene,clone size,CDR3 protein,CDR3 DNA
TRBV25-1,-,TRBJ1-2,-,CASSETGVNYGYTF,TGTGCCAGCAGTGAAACCGGGGTCAACTATGGCTACACCTTC
TRBV5-1,TRBD1,TRBJ1-2,-,CASSLESYRGRSYGYTF,TGCGCCAGCAGCTTGGAAAGTTACAGGGGGCGCAGCTATGGCTACACCTTC
TRBV9,-,TRBJ1-5,-,CASSPGQGRSQPQHF,TGTGCCAGCAGCCCTGGACAAGGGCGATCTCAGCCCCAGCATTTT
TRBV14,TRBD2,TRBJ2-3,-,CASSQVIAGGLTDTQYF,TGTGCCAGCAGCCAAGTGATAGCGGGGGGCCTCACAGATACGCAGTATTTT
TRBV2,-,TRBJ2-6,-,CASRGVSGANVLTF,TGTGCCAGCAGAGGGGTCTCTGGGGCCAACGTCCTGACTTTC
TRBV6-1,-,TRBJ1-2,-,CASSEAGRGSGYTF,TGTGCCAGCAGTGAAGCGGGACGGGGATCGGGCTACACCTTC
TRBV6-5,-,TRBJ1-1,-,CASRGGMITEAFF,TGTGCCAGCAGAGGCGGAATGATCACTGAAGCTTTCTTT
TRBV11-2,-,TRBJ2-1,-,CASSPGLSSYNEQFF,TGTGCCAGCAGCCCAGGGTTGAGCTCCTACAATGAGCAGTTCTTC
TRBV2,-,TRBJ1-2,once,CASSEGSGRAYGYTF,TGTGCCAGCAGTGAAGGAAGCGGGAGGGCCTATGGCTACACCTTC
TRBV25-1,-,TRBJ1-1,-,CASSELAVGTEAFF,TGTGCCAGCAGTGAACTAGCGGTAGGCACTGAAGCTTTCTTT
TRBV2,-,TRBJ1-5,few,CASSGEGNQPQHF,TGTGCCAGCAGTGGCGAGGGCAATCAGCCCCAGCATTTT
TRBV5-4,TRBD1,TRBJ2-1,-,CASSLGDRENEQFF,TGTGCCAGCAGCTTGGGGGACAGGGAAAATGAGCAGTTCTTC
TRBV10-3,TRBD1,TRBJ2-1,once,CAISESGDRVDNEQFF,TGTGCCATCAGTGAGTCAGGTGACAGGGTCGACAATGAGCAGTTCTTC
TRBV12-3/TRBV12-4,-,TRBJ2-1,-,CASSLGKNNEQFF,TGTGCCAGCAGTTTGGGCAAGAACAATGAGCAGTTCTTC
TRBV27,-,TRBJ2-1,-,CASSLSGTAVNEQFF,TGTGCCAGCAGTTTATCGGGGACTGCCGTAAATGAGCAGTTCTTC
TRBV19,-,TRBJ2-1,-,CASSGGQRRGTYNEQFF,TGTGCCAGTAGTGGCGGCCAGCGCAGGGGTACCTACAATGAGCAGTTCTTC
TRBV25-1,-,TRBJ2-2,-,CASSPFTGELFF,TGTGCCAGCAGTCCCTTCACCGGGGAGCTGTTTTTT
TRBV15,-,TRBJ2-1,-,CATSRDVRSGNEQFF,TGTGCCACCAGCAGAGATGTGCGGAGCGGCAATGAGCAGTTCTTC
TRBV7-8,-,TRBJ2-7,-,CASSLVEGTEQYF,TGTGCCAGCAGCTTAGTGGAAGGGACCGAGCAGTACTTC
TRBV20-1,TRBD1,TRBJ1-6,-,CSASPGGDRVQSPLHF,TGCAGTGCTAGTCCCGGGGGGGACAGGGTACAGTCACCCCTCCACTTT
TRBV24-1,TRBD2,TRBJ2-2,-,CATSDLSGGDTGELFF,TGTGCCACCAGTGATTTGTCGGGGGGGGACACCGGGGAGCTGTTTTTT
TRBV19,TRBD1,TRBJ1-3,-,CASSPGTDGNTIYF,TGTGCCAGTAGCCCCGGGACAGATGGAAACACCATATATTTT
TRBV3-1/TRBV3-2,TRBD1,TRBJ1-6,-,CASRPGTGGSPLHF,TGTGCCAGCAGGCCCGGGACAGGGGGTTCACCCCTCCACTTT
TRBV14,TRBD1,TRBJ1-1,few,CASSQDHLTGRGTEAFF,TGTGCCAGCAGCCAAGATCACCTGACAGGGAGGGGCACTGAAGCTTTCTTT
TRBV10-3,-,TRBJ1-1,-,CAISEETISTEAFF,TGTGCCATCAGTGAGGAAACAATCAGCACTGAAGCTTTCTTT
TRBV13,-,TRBJ2-1,-,CASSPEGGLSYNEQFF,TGTGCCAGCAGTCCCGAGGGGGGCCTATCCTACAATGAGCAGTTCTTC
TRBV15,-,TRBJ2-2,-,CATSRVPPGSTLNTGELFF,TGTGCCACCAGCAGAGTTCCCCCGGGGTCAACTTTGAACACCGGGGAGCTGTTTTTT
TRBV2,-,TRBJ2-2,-,CASSEGGYTGELFF,TGTGCCAGCAGTGAGGGGGGTTACACCGGGGAGCTGTTTTTT
TRBV12-3/TRBV12-4,-,TRBJ1-1,-,CASSLGNTEAFF,TGTGCCAGCAGTTTAGGGAACACTGAAGCTTTCTTT
TRBV28,TRBD1,TRBJ2-2,-,CASRKQGTSPGELFF,TGTGCCAGCAGGAAACAGGGGACCTCGCCCGGGGAGCTGTTTTTT
TRBV30,-,TRBJ1-2,-,CAWRGVRGGHNYGYTF,TGTGCCTGGAGGGGGGTGAGAGGGGGACACAACTATGGCTACACCTTC
TRBV7-9,-,TRBJ1-2,-,CASSLSRAYGYTF,TGTGCCAGCAGCTTAAGTCGGGCCTATGGCTACACCTTC
TRBV2,-,TRBJ1-2,-,CASSPGGDYGYTF,TGTGCCAGCAGCCCGGGGGGGGACTATGGCTACACCTTC
TRBV3-1/TRBV3-2,TRBD1,TRBJ1-3,-,CASSRGQASSGNTIYF,TGTGCCAGCAGCAGGGGACAGGCAAGCTCTGGAAACACCATATATTTT
TRBV27,-,TRBJ1-5,-,CASSSPPGLQTRQPQHF,TGTGCCAGCAGTTCCCCTCCGGGACTCCAAACGAGGCAGCCCCAGCATTTT